A single sample gave rise to the 21 T cell receptor beta chains below, sequenced in a study of tumor-infiltrating lymphocytes in primary liver carcinoma. Scientists recovered RNA and DNA together from roughly 20-30 mg of unsorted bulk tissue. Production of TCR beta cDNA used approximately 0.45 ug total RNA together with a constant-region primer. Slightly modified ARM-PCR, run as three nested multiplex PCR rounds, produced the TCR beta libraries. The opening two PCR rounds, around 11 cycles each, paired TRBV1-TRBV30 forward primers with a C-beta reverse primer. TCRdb passed the multiplex PCR reads through MiXCR, listing each CDR3 protein once. The table shows about 210,000 distinct CDR3 sequences, with around four fifths occurring only once. What was sequenced was tumor tissue from primary liver carcinoma. The origin of the receptors is a middle-aged man with primary liver carcinoma and hepatitis B virus infection.

As for this clonotype: At one end the junction does not follow the germline gene, possibly because of a read error. The chain carries TRBV11-2 and TRBJ2-6, with D perhaps assigned TRBD1 or TRBD2 (6 bases each). CDR3 length: 21 amino acids. From germline, CDR1 is SGHAT and CDR2 FQNNGV. CDR3 in DNA: TGTGCCAGCAGCATGGGGGGAGGCAGGGACATTTCCCCCTCTGGGGCCAGCGTCCTGACTTTC. This translates into CASSMGGGRDISPSGASVLTF.

Comments on this clonotype: A read error may produce the germline difference seen at one junction end. The chain employs TRBV28 and TRBJ2-7, with D unresolved. Germline V gene lookup returns CDR1 MDHEN and CDR2 SYDVKM. CDR3 size: 12 residues. Here the CDR3 reads CVSSPPFLEQYF. The CDR3 nucleotides read TGTGTCAGCAGTCCTCCATTCCTCGAGCAGTACTTC.

A remark on this clonotype: Just one base apart from a much larger clone, this may be a read error. V usage is TRBV5-1 and J usage is TRBJ2-7; the D gene is possibly TRBD1 (6 bases). Germline V CDR1 and CDR2: SGHRS, YFSETQ. V lost 4 bases to trimming and J lost 1 base, with 12 bases between them. The CDR3 extends over 14 amino acids. The chain's CDR3 is CASSTYGQSYEQYF. CDR3 bases: TGCGCCAGCAGCACATATGGACAGTCCTACGAGCAGTACTTC. Combining the CDR3 with reference TRBV5-1 and TRBJ2-7 gives the whole variable domain KAGVTQTPRYLIKTRGQQVTLSCSPISGHRSVSWYQQTPGQGLQFLFEYFSETQRNKGNFPGRFSGRQFSNSRSEMNVSTLELGDSALYLCASSTYGQSYEQYFGPGTRLTVT.

In regard to this clonotype: At one end, the junction sequence differs from germline, possibly due to a read error. This chain joins TRBV11-2 and TRBJ2-5; 8 nucleotides agree with TRBD2. The length of the CDR3 is 14 residues. Germline-derived CDR1 and CDR2 are SGHAT and FQNNGV. This CDR3 reads CASSFSGGQSTQYF. CDR3 DNA sequence: TGTGCCAGCAGCTTCAGCGGGGGACAATCGACCCAGTATTTC. The whole variable domain, remainder taken from reference TRBV11-2 and TRBJ2-5, is EAGVAQSPRYKIIEKRQSVAFWCNPISGHATLYWYQQILGQGPKLLIQFQNNGVVDDSQLPKDRFSAERLKGVDSTLKIQPAKLEDSAVYLCASSFSGGQSTQYFGPGTRLLVL.

As regards this clonotype: A single base separates this from a much larger clone, so it may be a read error. The chain uses TRBV28 and TRBJ2-3; 10 bases are a match to TRBD2. The V gene end was trimmed by 3 bases and the J gene end by 4 bases; junction bases not matched to a gene: 10. Germline V gene sequence: CDR1 MDHEN, CDR2 SYDVKM. The CDR3 covers 17 residues. CDR3 region: CASSLGPSGSISDTQYF. As DNA, the CDR3 is TGTGCCAGCAGTTTGGGGCCTAGCGGGAGCATCTCAGATACGCAGTATTTT.

The chain recombines TRBV10-2 with TRBJ2-7, with 8 positions matching TRBD2. The CDR3 totals 14 residues. The germline V gene encodes CDR1 WSHSY and CDR2 SAAADI. DNA of the CDR3: TGCACCTGCGGTGAGTCGGGACTAGGGTACGAGCAGTACTTC. Its translation: CTCGESGLGYEQYF.

This clonotype has a count of ten or more. The rearrangement uses TRBV11-2 and TRBJ1-2; 7 bases map to TRBD1. V lost 2 bases to trimming and J lost 13 bases; unmatched junction nucleotides: 10. Looked up from germline, CDR1 is SGHAT and CDR2 is FQNNGV. The CDR3 is 13 residues long. CDR3 sequence reads: CASSLYETGFITF. CDR3 coding DNA: TGTGCCAGCAGCTTATATGAGACAGGGTTTATCACCTTC. Drawing the rest from reference TRBV11-2 and TRBJ1-2, the complete variable domain is EAGVAQSPRYKIIEKRQSVAFWCNPISGHATLYWYQQILGQGPKLLIQFQNNGVVDDSQLPKDRFSAERLKGVDSTLKIQPAKLEDSAVYLCASSLYETGFITFGSGTRLTVV.

Details on this clonotype: At one end the junction does not follow the germline gene, possibly because of a read error. CDR3 DNA: TGCGCCAACAGCTACCGGCGGGAGGGCCTGGAGACCCAGTACTTC. Amino acid sequence: CANSYRREGLETQYF. The rearrangement links TRBV11-2 to TRBJ2-5; 9 nucleotides line up with TRBD2. The CDR3 totals 15 residues. Germline-derived CDR1 and CDR2 are SGHAT and FQNNGV.

As regards this clonotype: This CDR3 fails to terminate in the conserved phenylalanine or tryptophan, so it likely reflects a read error. The chain employs TRBV11-2 and TRBJ2-5; TRBD1 or TRBD2 may be the D gene (5 bases each). Germline CDR1 reads SGHAT; CDR2 reads FQNNGV. The CDR3 has 15 amino acids. The DNA for the CDR3 is TGTGCCAGGAGCTTAGGGGCTAGCAGACAAGAGACCCAGTACTTA. Its translation is CARSLGASRQETQYL.

About this clonotype: At one boundary the junction diverges from the germline segment, which might be a read error. The genes are TRBV4-2 and TRBJ2-7, with TRBD2 matching over 9 bases. This CDR3 has 15 amino acids. Germline CDR1 is LGHNA and CDR2 is YNFKEQ. CDR3 DNA: TGTGCCAGGAGCCCCGATCGAGCGGGAGGCTACGTGCAGTACTTC. It translates to CARSPDRAGGYVQYF.

This rearrangement joins TRBV29-1 to TRBJ1-1, with D possibly TRBD1 on 5 matching bases. CDR1 SQVTM and CDR2 ANQGSEA come from the germline V gene. The CDR3 sequence is 12 residues long. V was shortened by 7 bases and J by 11 bases, with 20 bases between the two germline ends. DNA for the CDR3: TGCAGCGCTGGCGGGGGTCCCAGGGAGGCTTTCTTT. This translates into CSAGGGPREAFF.

Concerning this clonotype itself: At one boundary the junction diverges from the germline segment, which might be a read error. The rearrangement uses TRBV4-3 and TRBJ2-1; the D is unclear. CDR3 length: 17 amino acids. Germline V gene data show CDR1 as LGHNA and CDR2 as YSLEER. The CDR3 region is CVSCQDLDHGAINEQFF. Written as DNA, the CDR3 is TGCGTCAGCTGCCAAGATTTGGACCATGGAGCTATCAATGAGCAGTTCTTC.

As regards this clonotype: The junction and the germline gene differ at one end; a read error may be behind it. The chain employs TRBV11-2 and TRBJ2-7; 7 bases map to TRBD2. The CDR3 has 15 amino acids. Germline V gene data show CDR1 as SGHAT and CDR2 as FQNNGV. In nucleotides, the CDR3 is TGTGCCAACAGCTTAGGACTAGGACGGCACTACGAGCAGTACTTC. Encoded protein: CANSLGLGRHYEQYF.

In this sample, this clonotype turned up a few times. V usage is TRBV20-1 and J usage is TRBJ2-7; D assignment may be TRBD1 or TRBD2 (5 bases each). The germline V gene encodes CDR1 DFQATT and CDR2 SNEGSKA (reference sequence). The CDR3 covers 12 residues. CDR3 sequence: CSTGPGTYEQYF. CDR3 DNA: TGCAGCACCGGGCCGGGGACGTACGAGCAGTACTTC.

Points on this clonotype: At one end, the junction sequence differs from germline, possibly due to a read error. V usage is TRBV5-5 and J usage is TRBJ2-1, with 8 bases fitting TRBD2. The CDR3 is 18 residues long. Germline loops: CDR1 SGHKS, CDR2 YYEKEE (reference sequence). The CDR3 sequence is CASSFATIGRAIYNGQFF. The CDR3 DNA sequence: TGTGCCAGCAGCTTTGCGACTATCGGGAGGGCCATATACAATGGGCAGTTTTTC.

This clonotype was seen a single time. It is likely a read error, because the conserved phenylalanine at the end of the CDR3 is missing. This rearrangement joins TRBV5-1 to TRBJ2-3, with D perhaps matching TRBD1 or TRBD2 (5 bases each). The CDR3 length is 15 residues. CDR1 and CDR2 from the germline V gene are SGHRS and YFSETQ. The CDR3 is CASSFGARSTDTQYI. The CDR3 DNA reads as TGTGCTAGCAGCTTCGGGGCGCGATCCACAGATACGCAGTATATT.

Comments on this clonotype: In this CDR3 the conserved last residue, phenylalanine or tryptophan, is missing, so a read error is likely. This chain uses TRBV7-9 with TRBJ2-2, with 7 bases fitting TRBD1. J gave up 1 base and V 6 bases, and 5 bases lay outside the gene matches. The germline gives CDR1 SEHNR, CDR2 FQNEAQ (reference sequence). CDR3 length: 15 amino acids. CDR3 sequence reads: CASSRDRENTGELFY. In DNA form, the CDR3 reads TGTGCCAGCAGTCGTGACAGGGAGAACACCGGGGAGCTGTTTTAT.

This clonotype was seen just once. A much larger clone differs by one base, so this may be a read error. CDR3 coding DNA: TGTGCCAGCAGCTTAGGGGGGACAGGGCCGCAAGATACGCGGTATTTT. Translation gives CASSLGGTGPQDTRYF. This chain uses TRBV7-6 with TRBJ2-3, with 9 bases that match TRBD1. Per the germline V gene, CDR1 is SGHVS and CDR2 is FNYEAQ. The CDR3 contains 16 residues.

A remark on this clonotype: Compared with germline, one end of the junction differs, possibly owing to a read error. The chain recombines TRBV29-1 with TRBJ2-7; D possibly uses TRBD1 or TRBD2 (5 bases each). The germline CDR1 and CDR2 sequences are SQVTM and ANQGSEA. The CDR3 is made up of 12 amino acids. As DNA, the CDR3 is TGCAGCATGTCCCCAGGGAGCTCCGAGCAGTACTTT. Its translation is CSMSPGSSEQYF.

A remark on this clonotype: An end of the junction differs from the germline gene, which may be a read error. V gene TRBV6-2 or TRBV6-3 combines with J gene TRBJ2-1; tentatively, D is TRBD2 (6 bases). Germline loops: CDR1 MNHEY, CDR2 SVGEGT. The CDR3 totals 15 residues. The CDR3 reads CASSTPPIRGNELFF. The DNA for the CDR3 is TGTGCCAGCAGTACCCCGCCCATTCGGGGGAATGAGCTGTTCTTC.

The chain links TRBV11-2 to TRBJ2-5; possible D gene TRBD1, 6 bases. This CDR3 is built from 15 residues. The V gene's germline CDR1 is SGHAT and CDR2 FQNNGV. V was pared by 5 bases and J by 7 bases, with 20 bases between. The chain's CDR3 is CASSPLSVPGVTQYF. The CDR3 DNA reads TGTGCCAGCAGCCCCCTGTCAGTACCAGGGGTGACCCAGTACTTC.